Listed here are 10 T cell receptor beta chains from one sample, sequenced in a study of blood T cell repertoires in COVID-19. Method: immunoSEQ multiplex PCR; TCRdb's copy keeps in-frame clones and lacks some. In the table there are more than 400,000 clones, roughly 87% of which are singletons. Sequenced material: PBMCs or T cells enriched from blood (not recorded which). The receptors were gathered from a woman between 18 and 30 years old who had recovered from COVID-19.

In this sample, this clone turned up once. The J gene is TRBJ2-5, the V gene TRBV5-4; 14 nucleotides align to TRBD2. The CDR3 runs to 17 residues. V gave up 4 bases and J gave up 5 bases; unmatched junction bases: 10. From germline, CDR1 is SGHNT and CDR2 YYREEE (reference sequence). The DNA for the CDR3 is TGTGCCAGCAGCACGGGACTAGCGGGGGTTGGGGACGAGACCCAGTACTTC. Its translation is CASSTGLAGVGDETQYF.

CDR3: CASSREAGDQFF. The CDR3 bases are TGTGCCAGCAGTAGGGAGGCGGGGGACCAGTTCTTC. The chain is built from TRBV6-5 and TRBJ2-1; TRBD2 matches at 7 bases. The CDR3 totals 12 residues. After removal of 5 bases from V and 13 bases from J, the junction contained 8 bases not matched to a gene. Germline CDR1 and CDR2: MNHEY and SVGAGI.

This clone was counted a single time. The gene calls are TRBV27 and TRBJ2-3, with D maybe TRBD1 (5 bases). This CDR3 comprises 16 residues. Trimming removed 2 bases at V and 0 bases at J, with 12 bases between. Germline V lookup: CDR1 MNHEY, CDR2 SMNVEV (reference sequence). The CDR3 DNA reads TGTGCCAGCAGTTTACTGGGGCCCCCTAGCACAGATACGCAGTATTTT. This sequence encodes CASSLLGPPSTDTQYF.

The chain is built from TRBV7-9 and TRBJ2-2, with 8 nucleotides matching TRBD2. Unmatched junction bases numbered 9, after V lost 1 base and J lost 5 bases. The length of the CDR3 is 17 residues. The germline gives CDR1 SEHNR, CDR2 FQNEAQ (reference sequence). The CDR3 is CASSLVPGSGGTGELFF. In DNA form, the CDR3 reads TGTGCCAGCAGCTTAGTGCCAGGCTCGGGAGGGACCGGGGAGCTGTTTTTT.

CDR3 in amino acids: CATSNGGRWVNTEAFF. CDR3 sequence (DNA): TGTGCCACCAGCAACGGGGGGAGATGGGTGAACACTGAAGCTTTCTTT. V gene TRBV15 combines with J gene TRBJ1-1, with TRBD1 as a possible D gene (5 bases). V lost 4 bases to trimming and J lost 0 bases, with 15 bases between them. In germline, CDR1 is LNHNV, CDR2 YYDKDF (reference sequence). The CDR3 extends over 16 amino acids.

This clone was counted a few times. This chain's CDR3 is CASSFETNTGELFF. CDR3 bases: TGTGCCAGCAGTTTCGAGACGAACACCGGGGAGCTGTTTTTT. The rearrangement joins TRBV28 to TRBJ2-2; D unclear. Germline V gene sequence: CDR1 MDHEN, CDR2 SYDVKM. The CDR3 has 14 residues. Trimming took 3 bases from V and 0 from J, leaving 5 bases between them.

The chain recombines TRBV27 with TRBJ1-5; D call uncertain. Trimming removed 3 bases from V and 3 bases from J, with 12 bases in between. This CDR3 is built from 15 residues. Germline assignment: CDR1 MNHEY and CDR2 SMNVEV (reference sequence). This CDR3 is CASSFSSLYNQPQHF. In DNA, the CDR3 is TGTGCCAGCAGTTTCTCCAGTTTATACAATCAGCCCCAGCATTTT.

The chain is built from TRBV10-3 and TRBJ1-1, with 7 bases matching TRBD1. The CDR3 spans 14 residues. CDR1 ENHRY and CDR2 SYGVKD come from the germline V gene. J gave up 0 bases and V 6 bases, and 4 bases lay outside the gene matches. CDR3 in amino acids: CAISLTGMNTEAFF. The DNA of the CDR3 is TGTGCCATCAGCTTGACAGGGATGAACACTGAAGCTTTCTTT.

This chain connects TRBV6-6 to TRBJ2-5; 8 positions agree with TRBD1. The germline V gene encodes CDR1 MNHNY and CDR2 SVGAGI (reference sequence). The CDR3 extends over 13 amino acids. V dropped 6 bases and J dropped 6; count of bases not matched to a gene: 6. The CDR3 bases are TGTGCCAGCAGCCTGGACAGGGTTCAGACCCAGTACTTC. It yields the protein CASSLDRVQTQYF.

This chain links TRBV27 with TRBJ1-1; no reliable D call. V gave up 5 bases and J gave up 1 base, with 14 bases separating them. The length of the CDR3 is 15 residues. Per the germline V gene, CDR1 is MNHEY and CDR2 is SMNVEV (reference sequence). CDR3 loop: CASSLRALPNTEAFF. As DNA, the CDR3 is TGTGCCAGCAGTCTGCGGGCCTTACCGAACACTGAAGCTTTCTTT.